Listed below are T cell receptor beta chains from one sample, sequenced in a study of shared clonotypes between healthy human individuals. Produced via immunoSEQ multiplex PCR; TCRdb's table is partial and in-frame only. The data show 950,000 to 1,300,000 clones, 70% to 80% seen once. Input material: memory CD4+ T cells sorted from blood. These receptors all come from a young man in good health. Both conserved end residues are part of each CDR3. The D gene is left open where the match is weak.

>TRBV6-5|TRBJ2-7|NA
CASSYISRGEQYF
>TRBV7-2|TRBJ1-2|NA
CASSFGTYGYTF
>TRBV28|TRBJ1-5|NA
CASSFGQVFFQPQHF
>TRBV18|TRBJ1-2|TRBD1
CASSPGDRAYPTGGYTF
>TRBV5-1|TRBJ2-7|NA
CASSLGGESYEQYF
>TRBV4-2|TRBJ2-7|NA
CASSQDLGLYEQYF
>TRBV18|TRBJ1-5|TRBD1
CASSDRGIFQPQHF
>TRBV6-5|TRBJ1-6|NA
CASSSAGSYNSPLHF
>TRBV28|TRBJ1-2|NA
CASSLQGLGYTF
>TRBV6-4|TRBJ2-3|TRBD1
CASSTGTGGTDTQYF
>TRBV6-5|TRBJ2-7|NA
CASSANYEQYF
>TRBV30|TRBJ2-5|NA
CAWEGGYQETQYF
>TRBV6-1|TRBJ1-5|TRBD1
CASSSTGAGSQPQHF
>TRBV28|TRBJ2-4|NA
CASSPGLTGLAKNIQYF
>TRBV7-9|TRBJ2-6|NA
CASSLLKGKAGANVLTF
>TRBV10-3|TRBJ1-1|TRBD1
CAISGTENTEAFF
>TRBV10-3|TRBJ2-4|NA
CAISSDGSLAKNIQYF
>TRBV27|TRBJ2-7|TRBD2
CASSSTSGRIKGQYF
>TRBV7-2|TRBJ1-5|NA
CASSLRDQPQHF
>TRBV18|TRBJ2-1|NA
CASSPRTAYNEQFF
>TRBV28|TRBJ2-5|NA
CASSYPGHTPRETQYF
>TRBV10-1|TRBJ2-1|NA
CASSENTGINEQFF
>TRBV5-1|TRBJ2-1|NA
CASSLDRYEQFF
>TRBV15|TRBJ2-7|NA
CATSPAPNSYEQYF
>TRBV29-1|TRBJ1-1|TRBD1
CSVDRGTEAFF
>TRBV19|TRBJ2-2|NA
CASSMGTPTNTGELFF
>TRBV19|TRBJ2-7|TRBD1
CASKPTRTGSYEQYF
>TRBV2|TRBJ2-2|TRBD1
CASSGQAGFPVGELFF
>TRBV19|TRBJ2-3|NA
CASSMSIVADTQYF
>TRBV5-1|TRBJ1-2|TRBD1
CASSLEGTGYGYTF
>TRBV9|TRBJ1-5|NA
CASSVGRDRNQPQHF
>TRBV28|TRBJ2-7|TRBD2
CASSSYGGAYEQYF
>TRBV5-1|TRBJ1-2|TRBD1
CASSPGQTNGYTF
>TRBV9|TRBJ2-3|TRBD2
CASSIGLAGRNLNTQYF
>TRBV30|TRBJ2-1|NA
CAWSGGTGGRNEQFF
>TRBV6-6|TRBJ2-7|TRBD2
CASSYPLAGGISEQYF
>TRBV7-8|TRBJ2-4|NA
CASSLEARGLAKNIQYF
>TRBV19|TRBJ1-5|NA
CASSIGASYSNQPQHF
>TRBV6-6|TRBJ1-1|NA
CAGSPGDQAFF
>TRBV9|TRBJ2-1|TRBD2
CASSLGLAGRGGYNEQFF